The 15 T cell receptor beta chains below come from one sample, sequenced in a study of T cells expressing NK-cell markers. TCRdb reprocessed the 5' RACE reads and keeps a single row for each CDR3 protein, giving no DNA. The sample holds some 450,000 distinct CDR3 sequences. The specimen was blood T cells: a sorted CD56 or NKG2C T cell subset, CD4+ or CD8+ T cells, or bulk PBMC T cells (not recorded which). The source is a woman between 18 and 70 years old in good health.

V usage is TRBV29-1 and J usage is TRBJ1-4; absent DNA, TCRdb's TRBD1 call cannot be checked. CDR1 and CDR2 (germline): SQVTM, ANQGSEA. The CDR3 has 13 amino acids. This CDR3 is CSVGGGSGEKLFF.

The gene calls are TRBV5-5 and TRBJ2-2. The CDR3 loop spans 17 amino acids. In germline, CDR1 is SGHKS, CDR2 YYEKEE (reference sequence). CDR3 sequence: CASSLSISWQVTGELFF.

The rearrangement uses TRBV14 and TRBJ2-7; absent DNA, TCRdb's TRBD2 call cannot be checked. Looked up from germline, CDR1 is SGHDN and CDR2 is FVKESK. CDR3 length: 13 residues. The CDR3 is CASSSGLSYEQYF.

The V call is TRBV12-3 or TRBV12-4, the J call TRBJ2-1; the D call from TCRdb, TRBD1, cannot be confirmed without DNA. This CDR3 spans 15 amino acids. The CDR3 is CASGLTADRYNEQFF.

The chain is built from TRBV12-3 or TRBV12-4 and TRBJ2-3. The CDR3 extends over 13 amino acids. The CDR3 spells CASSLRPTDTQYF.

V usage is TRBV7-7 and J usage is TRBJ2-2; the TCRdb call, TRBD1, lacks DNA for checking. The CDR3 runs 15 residues. Germline V gene sequence: CDR1 SSHAT, CDR2 FNYEAQ (reference sequence). CDR3 loop: CASSGTGARTGELFF.

The rearrangement links TRBV20-1 to TRBJ2-4. Germline assignment: CDR1 DFQATT and CDR2 SNEGSKA (reference sequence). The CDR3 runs 11 residues. CDR3 residues: CSARGENIQYF.

This chain uses TRBV2 with TRBJ2-6; TCRdb gives TRBD2 as the D gene, but with no DNA this cannot be confirmed. CDR1 SNHLY and CDR2 FYNNEI come from the germline V gene. The CDR3 length is 17 residues. This CDR3 reads CASSLLAGDSGANVLTF.

V and J are TRBV7-9 and TRBJ1-1. CDR3 length: 13 residues. The germline gives CDR1 SEHNR, CDR2 FQNEAQ (reference sequence). This CDR3 is CASSWGGESEAFF.

The chain links TRBV12-3 or TRBV12-4 to TRBJ2-2. CDR3 length: 12 residues. CDR3 loop: CASSHPTGELFF.

This chain links TRBV4-3 with TRBJ2-5; TCRdb outputs TRBD2, but without DNA this stays unchecked. The CDR3 loop spans 17 amino acids. Germline-derived CDR1 and CDR2 are LGHNA and YSLEER. CDR3 in amino acids: CASSHGTSGGPRETQYF.

The CDR3 is CSVEKGLRGSYEQYF. This chain links TRBV29-1 with TRBJ2-7; no DNA is available, so the TRBD1 call from TCRdb remains unchecked. In germline, CDR1 is SQVTM, CDR2 ANQGSEA. The CDR3 loop spans 15 amino acids.

This sequence joins TRBV3-1 and TRBJ2-2. Looked up from germline, CDR1 is LGHDT and CDR2 is YNNKEL (reference sequence). The CDR3 length is 16 residues. CDR3 sequence reads: CASSHREASFSGELFF. The full variable domain, completed using reference TRBV3-1 and TRBJ2-2, is DTAVSQTPKYLVTQMGNDKSIKCEQNLGHDTMYWYKQDSKKFLKIMFSYNNKELIINETVPNRFSPKSPDKAHLNLHINSLELGDSAVYFCASSHREASFSGELFFGEGSRLTVL.

This rearrangement joins TRBV20-1 to TRBJ2-7; without DNA, the TCRdb call of TRBD2 cannot be checked. In germline, CDR1 is DFQATT, CDR2 SNEGSKA (reference sequence). This CDR3 has 14 residues. The CDR3 loop reads CSATWTSGHYEQYF.

Here the CDR3 reads CSAANTGGADIQYF. J is TRBJ2-4 and V is TRBV20-1; TCRdb picks TRBD1, but there is no DNA to check that call. This CDR3 has 14 residues. Germline V gives CDR1 DFQATT, CDR2 SNEGSKA (reference sequence).